These 14 T cell receptor beta chains were sequenced from one sample in a study of regulatory T cells in long-lasting Graves disease. In building TCR beta libraries, iRepertoire HTBI primers were used together with Arm-PCR of CDR3 regions. A single record per CDR3 protein comes from TCRdb applying MiXCR to the multiplex PCR reads. The data show about 470,000 distinct CDR3 sequences, about a fifth seen once. Time point noted: persistent/refractory GD, antithyroid drugs over 5 years with positive TRAb. The TCR library was made from RNA extracted from PBMCs. The source material was peripheral blood mononuclear cells (PBMCs), sampled when the disease was refractory, from a patient treated with antithyroid drugs. Receptors were obtained from a female donor with Graves disease.

This clonotype came up many times. CDR3 nucleotides: TGTGCCAGCAGCCAATGGGGGATACAAGAGACCCAGTACTTC. It codes for CASSQWGIQETQYF. J is TRBJ2-5 and V is TRBV11-2; D is tentatively TRBD1 or TRBD2 (5 bases each). The CDR3 sequence is 14 residues long. V was pared by 5 bases and J by 2 bases, with 12 bases between. Germline CDR1 reads SGHAT; CDR2 reads FQNNGV.

This clonotype appeared many times. The J gene is TRBJ1-2, the V gene TRBV5-1, with TRBD1 identical over 8 bases. Germline CDR1 is SGHRS and CDR2 is YFSETQ. The CDR3 is 16 amino acids. J lost 2 bases, V lost 0 bases, and 6 bases had no gene match. DNA of the CDR3: TGCGCCAGCAGCTTGGAAGGGGACAGGTTAAACTATGGCTACACCTTC. Translated: CASSLEGDRLNYGYTF. Drawing the rest from reference TRBV5-1 and TRBJ1-2, the complete variable domain is KAGVTQTPRYLIKTRGQQVTLSCSPISGHRSVSWYQQTPGQGLQFLFEYFSETQRNKGNFPGRFSGRQFSNSRSEMNVSTLELGDSALYLCASSLEGDRLNYGYTFGSGTRLTVV.

The J gene is TRBJ2-4, the V gene TRBV28, with D maybe TRBD2 (6 bases). Trimming shortened V by 6 bases and J by 0 bases, and 12 bases separated the two germline ends. CDR3 size: 15 residues. In germline, CDR1 is MDHEN, CDR2 SYDVKM. CDR3 amino acids: CASRPLGLAKNIQYF. The CDR3 DNA reads as TGTGCCAGCAGACCCTTGGGACTAGCCAAAAACATTCAGTACTTC. The whole variable domain, remainder taken from reference TRBV28 and TRBJ2-4, is DVKVTQSSRYLVKRTGEKVFLECVQDMDHENMFWYRQDPGLGLRLIYFSYDVKMKEKGDIPEGYSVSREKKERFSLILESASTNQTSMYLCASRPLGLAKNIQYFGAGTRLSVL.

The chain recombines TRBV7-2 with TRBJ2-3; 7 bases are a match to TRBD2. The CDR3 has 13 amino acids. CDR1 is SGHTA and CDR2 is FQGNSA in the germline V gene. V trimming: 4 bases; J trimming: 7 bases; junction bases outside the gene matches: 5. The CDR3: CASSSTAGNTQYF. The DNA for the CDR3 is TGTGCCAGCAGCTCAACAGCGGGAAATACGCAGTATTTT.

This clonotype was seen at least ten times. V gene TRBV2 combines with J gene TRBJ2-2; 11 bases map to TRBD2. This CDR3 comprises 17 residues. CDR1 is SNHLY and CDR2 is FYNNEI in the germline V gene. V was clipped by 3 bases and J by 2 bases; unmatched bases: 5. CDR3 nucleotides: TGTGCCAGCAGTGACCCGACTAGCGGGGTCAACACCGGGGAGCTGTTTTTT. As protein: CASSDPTSGVNTGELFF.

This clonotype has more than one count but fewer than ten. The chain employs TRBV7-3 and TRBJ2-5; possibly TRBD2 for D (6 bases). V was clipped by 5 bases and J by 1 base, with 14 bases between them. Germline V gene data show CDR1 as SGHTA and CDR2 as FQGTGA. This CDR3 spans 15 amino acids. CDR3: CASSPEAGSQETQYF. CDR3 nucleotides: TGTGCCAGCAGCCCCGAGGCCGGGAGCCAAGAGACCCAGTACTTC.

This clonotype was seen repeatedly, ten times or more. The chain employs TRBV11-2 and TRBJ2-3; D remains ambiguous. Germline assignment: CDR1 SGHAT and CDR2 FQNNGV. CDR3 length: 12 residues. V was shortened by 4 bases and J by 3 bases, with 5 bases between the two germline ends. CDR3 DNA: TGTGCCAGCAGCTCTGGGACAGATACGCAGTATTTT. Translation gives CASSSGTDTQYF.

This clonotype was recorded a few times. This chain joins TRBV28 and TRBJ2-7, with D perhaps TRBD1 (6 bases). Germline lookup yields CDR1 MDHEN and CDR2 SYDVKM. CDR3 length equals 12 residues. The V end was cut by 6 bases, the J end by 5 bases, with 11 bases between. The CDR3 nucleotides read TGTGCCAGCAGCCTGGGACAAAACGAGCAGTACTTC. Protein product: CASSLGQNEQYF.

A few counts support this clonotype. A much larger clone sits a single nucleotide away, making a read error possible. J is TRBJ1-2 and V is TRBV2; 8 nucleotides line up with TRBD1. This CDR3 is built from 15 residues. Per germline, CDR1 SNHLY and CDR2 FYNNEI. CDR3 sequence: CASSDYQGANYGHTF. CDR3 coding DNA: TGTGCCAGCAGTGATTATCAGGGGGCCAACTATGGCCACACCTTC.

This clonotype was picked up many times. The chain has TRBV11-2 and TRBJ1-1, with 7 positions matching TRBD1. The germline gives CDR1 SGHAT, CDR2 FQNNGV. Losses at the gene ends were 4 bases for V and 5 bases for J; bases not matched to a gene: 4. The CDR3 totals 13 residues. CDR3 nucleotide sequence: TGTGCCAGCAGCTCAGAACAGGGGACTGAAGCTTTCTTT. It encodes CASSSEQGTEAFF. Drawing the rest from reference TRBV11-2 and TRBJ1-1, the complete variable domain is EAGVAQSPRYKIIEKRQSVAFWCNPISGHATLYWYQQILGQGPKLLIQFQNNGVVDDSQLPKDRFSAERLKGVDSTLKIQPAKLEDSAVYLCASSSEQGTEAFFGQGTRLTVV.

The chain joins TRBV5-1 to TRBJ2-1, with 9 nucleotides matching TRBD1. The V gene's germline CDR1 is SGHRS and CDR2 YFSETQ. Unmatched junction bases numbered 10, after V lost 4 bases and J lost 2 bases. The CDR3 totals 17 residues. CDR3: CASSTGTGIVAYNEQFF. The CDR3 nucleotides are TGCGCCAGCAGCACCGGGACAGGGATCGTTGCCTACAATGAGCAGTTCTTC. Supplemented by reference TRBV5-1 and TRBJ2-1, the full variable domain reads KAGVTQTPRYLIKTRGQQVTLSCSPISGHRSVSWYQQTPGQGLQFLFEYFSETQRNKGNFPGRFSGRQFSNSRSEMNVSTLELGDSALYLCASSTGTGIVAYNEQFFGPGTRLTVL.

The CDR3 here is CAISEPGGRGNYGYTF. The CDR3 DNA follows: TGTGCCATCAGTGAGCCAGGGGGCCGAGGAAACTATGGCTACACCTTC. The genes are TRBV10-3 and TRBJ1-2; TRBD1 agrees at 8 bases. CDR1 and CDR2 from the germline V gene are ENHRY and SYGVKD. This CDR3 has 16 amino acids. The J segment lost 2 bases and the V segment lost 2 bases, leaving 7 bases of the junction unmatched.

V and J are TRBV20-1 and TRBJ1-1, with a tentative D call TRBD1 (6 bases). CDR1 is DFQATT and CDR2 is SNEGSKA in the germline V gene (reference sequence). CDR3 length: 13 amino acids. The V end was cut by 6 bases, the J end by 1 base, with 12 bases between. The CDR3 nucleotides read TGCAGTGCCCCCTCGGGGGCGAACACTGAAGCTTTCTTT. Residues: CSAPSGANTEAFF.

This clonotype came up many times. The DNA of the CDR3 is TGTGCCATCAGTGACACCGGGGAGCTGTTTTTT. It specifies CAISDTGELFF. This chain joins TRBV10-3 and TRBJ2-2; no firm D call. This CDR3 region has 11 residues. CDR1 ENHRY and CDR2 SYGVKD come from the germline V gene. Trimming stripped 3 bases from V and 4 bases from J, with 0 bases between.